This TCR beta chain was recovered during a study of T cells in Graves' hyperthyroidism and ophthalmopathy. Study overall: Initial diagnosis, before any treatment, was when peripheral blood was collected.

Amplification of TCR beta CDR3 regions used RNA as the template. HTBI primers were employed in a first-round RT-PCR of the TCR CDR3. TCRdb reprocessed the multiplex PCR reads via MiXCR and lists one record per CDR3 protein. The table lists about 690,000 distinct CDR3 sequences, roughly 17% of them singletons. The CDR3 has 16 residues. Unmatched junction bases numbered 5, after V lost 6 bases and J lost 5 bases. The germline V gene encodes CDR1 MNHNS and CDR2 SASEGT. Comments on this clonotype: Antigen unknown.

Study-wide points: It was a median about seven months before onset that the model predicted ophthalmopathy.

Patients aged 18 to 65 had newly diagnosed hyperthyroidism lasting under 2 months. Exclusions: uncontrolled infection, other autoimmune disease, pregnancy, lactation. Sequencing was performed on blood. V gene TRBV6-1 combines with J gene TRBJ2-2; 14 positions match TRBD2. This TCR came from a man in his forties or fifties with Graves' hyperthyroidism. The chain's CDR3 is CASRRGLAGGTGELFF. CDR3 nucleotide sequence: TGTGCCAGCAGGAGAGGACTAGCGGGGGGTACCGGGGAGCTGTTTTTT.